These 32 T cell receptor beta chains came from one sample sequenced in a study of blood T cell repertoires in COVID-19. Assay used: immunoSEQ multiplex PCR; TCRdb lists only in-frame clones, some missing. Of 100,000 to 120,000 clones detected, approximately 90% appear once; the ten largest clones hold less than 4%. The sequenced sample consisted of peripheral blood. Receptors were obtained from a woman in her forties or fifties with acute or convalescent COVID-19.

The V call is TRBV3-1 (or the pseudogene TRBV3-2), the J call TRBJ1-5; maybe TRBD1 (6 bases). The germline CDR1 and CDR2 sequences are LGHDT and YNNKEL (reference sequence). The CDR3 is made up of 15 amino acids. V lost 5 bases and J lost 1, with 12 bases in between. The CDR3 loop is CASSNRDGSNQPQHF. DNA for the CDR3: TGTGCCAGCAGCAACAGGGACGGCAGCAATCAGCCCCAGCATTTT.

The rearrangement links TRBV5-1 to TRBJ2-3; 9 positions agree with TRBD1. Germline V CDR1 and CDR2: SGHRS, YFSETQ. Losses at the gene ends were 4 bases for V and 4 bases for J; bases not matched to a gene: 7. The CDR3 has 15 residues. The CDR3 here is CASSNGQGKADTQYF. In DNA, the CDR3 is TGCGCCAGCAGCAACGGACAGGGGAAGGCAGATACGCAGTATTTT.

The genes are TRBV19 and TRBJ2-1; 12 nucleotides agree with TRBD2. Germline assignment: CDR1 LNHDA and CDR2 SQIVND (reference sequence). Germline trimming cut 5 bases from V and 4 bases from J; bases unmatched to any gene: 6. This CDR3 region has 16 residues. CDR3 nucleotides: TGTGCCAGTAGTCCGCGGACTAGCGGGAAGTACAATGAGCAGTTCTTC. It translates to CASSPRTSGKYNEQFF.

The chain couples TRBV29-1 to TRBJ2-5; 10 bases line up with TRBD2. The CDR3 consists of 15 residues. Germline V gene lookup returns CDR1 SQVTM and CDR2 ANQGSEA. V gave up 4 bases and J gave up 3 bases; unmatched junction bases: 8. The CDR3 here is CSVAGSSGREETQYF. In nucleotides, the CDR3 is TGCAGCGTTGCAGGCTCTAGCGGGAGAGAAGAGACCCAGTACTTC.

The chain uses TRBV30 and TRBJ1-3; D unresolved. The germline V and J ends were trimmed by 3 bases and 0 bases, with 12 bases remaining between them. Looked up from germline, CDR1 is GTSNPN and CDR2 is SVGIG (reference sequence). This CDR3 is built from 15 residues. CDR3 sequence (DNA): TGTGCCTGGAGGATGGGTCCGGGCTCTGGAAACACCATATATTTT. Amino acids: CAWRMGPGSGNTIYF. The variable domain in full, with the rest retrieved from reference TRBV30 and TRBJ1-3, is SQTIHQWPATLVQPVGSPLSLECTVEGTSNPNLYWYRQAAGRGLQLLFYSVGIGQISSEVPQNLSASRPQDRQFILSSKKLLLSDSGFYLCAWRMGPGSGNTIYFGEGSWLTVV.

The chain uses TRBV3-1 (or the pseudogene TRBV3-2) and TRBJ2-7; D gene unclear. V lost 0 bases to trimming and J lost 0 bases, with 6 bases between them. Germline CDR1 LGHDT, CDR2 YNNKEL (reference sequence). CDR3 length: 14 residues. CDR3 residues: CASSQDYSSYEQYF. The CDR3 DNA sequence: TGTGCCAGCAGCCAAGATTACAGCTCCTACGAGCAGTACTTC.

The rearrangement links TRBV3-1 (or the pseudogene TRBV3-2) to TRBJ2-4, with TRBD1 identical over 9 bases. Germline loops: CDR1 LGHDT, CDR2 YNNKEL (reference sequence). Trimming removed 3 bases from V and 3 bases from J; junction bases left unmatched: 3. The CDR3 length is 15 residues. The CDR3 region is CASSQQTGGKNIQYF. In DNA form, the CDR3 reads TGTGCCAGCAGCCAGCAGACAGGGGGCAAAAACATTCAGTACTTC.

This clone turned up a few times. This chain joins TRBV2 and TRBJ2-5; the match to TRBD2 covers 9 bases. V was clipped by 5 bases and J by 5 bases; unmatched bases: 6. The CDR3 sequence is 14 residues long. Germline loops: CDR1 SNHLY, CDR2 FYNNEI. The CDR3 sequence is CASSQGGGAETQYF. The CDR3 DNA sequence: TGTGCCAGCAGTCAGGGCGGGGGGGCGGAGACCCAGTACTTC.

J is TRBJ2-7 and V is TRBV2; 8 bases are a match to TRBD2. The CDR3 runs 16 residues. CDR1 and CDR2 (germline): SNHLY, FYNNEI. V was clipped by 5 bases and J by 0 bases; unmatched bases: 9. The CDR3 bases are TGTGCCAGCAGTCGACTAGCGCCTGACATCTCCTACGAGCAGTACTTC. It specifies CASSRLAPDISYEQYF.

The rearrangement links TRBV5-6 to TRBJ1-4; perhaps TRBD1 as D (5 bases). Germline V CDR1 and CDR2: SGHDT, YYEEEE. This CDR3 is 16 amino acids long. The V end was cut by 2 bases, the J end by 0 bases, with 11 bases between. This CDR3 reads CASSFRGLATNEKLFF. The DNA of the CDR3 is TGTGCCAGCAGCTTTCGGGGACTCGCAACTAATGAAAAACTGTTTTTT.

The gene calls are TRBV6-5 and TRBJ1-5; weak D call: TRBD1 (6 bases). V dropped 5 bases and J dropped 7 bases, with 15 bases sitting between them. The CDR3 is 14 amino acids. Germline V gene sequence: CDR1 MNHEY, CDR2 SVGAGI. The CDR3 coding sequence is TGTGCCAGCAGTCCTACGCGGGGGCCGCAGCCCCAGCATTTT. Translating gives CASSPTRGPQPQHF.

This sequence joins TRBV30 and TRBJ2-5; no definite D call. Germline CDR1 is GTSNPN and CDR2 is SVGIG (reference sequence). V lost 2 bases, J lost 1 base, and 11 bases lay in between. The CDR3 runs to 14 residues. CDR3 in DNA: TGTGCCTGGAGTCTCCGACTGAGCCAAGAGACCCAGTACTTC. It specifies CAWSLRLSQETQYF.

V and J are TRBV24-1 and TRBJ2-1; 11 nucleotides agree with TRBD2. CDR1 is KGHDR, CDR2 SFDVKD, per germline. J was trimmed by 3 bases and V by 7 bases; bases with no gene match: 10. The CDR3 contains 17 residues. CDR3 region: CATSDQGTSGVYNEQFF. The CDR3 DNA reads as TGTGCCACCAGCGACCAGGGGACTAGCGGAGTCTACAATGAGCAGTTCTTC.

V is TRBV27 and J is TRBJ2-2; 7 nucleotides match TRBD2. Germline V lookup: CDR1 MNHEY, CDR2 SMNVEV (reference sequence). The CDR3 is made up of 16 amino acids. V was clipped by 7 bases and J by 0 bases; unmatched bases: 8. The CDR3: CASIGGGNPNTGELFF. The DNA for the CDR3 is TGTGCCAGCATTGGGGGAGGGAACCCGAACACCGGGGAGCTGTTTTTT.

This clone was counted once. This rearrangement joins TRBV27 to TRBJ1-5; 10 bases match TRBD1. Looked up from germline, CDR1 is MNHEY and CDR2 is SMNVEV (reference sequence). With 1 base clipped from V and 1 base from J, the junction kept 4 bases outside the gene matches. The CDR3 is 17 amino acids. CDR3 nucleotides: TGTGCCAGCAGTTTATTGACAGGGGGCGGGAGCAATCAGCCCCAGCATTTT. Amino acid sequence: CASSLLTGGGSNQPQHF.

The rearrangement links TRBV5-1 to TRBJ1-1, with D maybe TRBD1 (6 bases). V was trimmed by 4 bases and J by 0 bases, leaving 13 bases between them. There are 15 residues in the CDR3. Germline V lookup: CDR1 SGHRS, CDR2 YFSETQ. This CDR3 is CASSSVGGLNTEAFF. CDR3 in DNA: TGCGCCAGCAGCAGCGTCGGGGGGCTGAACACTGAAGCTTTCTTT.

CDR3: CASSSWPGPGGEAFF. CDR3 nucleotide sequence: TGTGCCAGCAGCTCCTGGCCCGGGCCCGGGGGTGAAGCTTTCTTT. The chain carries TRBV4-2 and TRBJ1-1, with D perhaps TRBD1 (5 bases). The germline CDR1 and CDR2 sequences are LGHNA and YNFKEQ. V shed 5 bases and J shed 7 bases, with 20 bases lying between them. The CDR3 is made up of 15 amino acids.

This sequence joins TRBV7-9 and TRBJ1-1; TRBD1 might be the D (5 bases). CDR1 is SEHNR, CDR2 FQNEAQ, per germline (reference sequence). Trimming removed 1 base at V and 2 bases at J, with 14 bases between. The CDR3 is 16 amino acids. CDR3 sequence (DNA): TGTGCCAGCAGCTTAGGAGGGGCCGGGAGAAACACTGAAGCTTTCTTT. Protein product: CASSLGGAGRNTEAFF. Variable domain in full (rest from reference TRBV7-9 and TRBJ1-1): DTGVSQNPRHKITKRGQNVTFRCDPISEHNRLYWYRQTLGQGPEFLTYFQNEAQLEKSRLLSDRFSAERPKGSFSTLEIQRTEQGDSAMYLCASSLGGAGRNTEAFFGQGTRLTVV.

V usage is TRBV5-1 and J usage is TRBJ2-7; 13 nucleotides align to TRBD2. There are 15 residues in the CDR3. The germline CDR1 and CDR2 sequences are SGHRS and YFSETQ. V was clipped by 3 bases and J by 6 bases; unmatched bases: 6. CDR3 nucleotides: TGCGCCAGCAGCTGGGGGACTAGCGGGACTTTCGAGCAGTACTTC. This gives the protein CASSWGTSGTFEQYF. The full variable domain, with the rest looked up from reference TRBV5-1 and TRBJ2-7, is KAGVTQTPRYLIKTRGQQVTLSCSPISGHRSVSWYQQTPGQGLQFLFEYFSETQRNKGNFPGRFSGRQFSNSRSEMNVSTLELGDSALYLCASSWGTSGTFEQYFGPGTRLTVT.

The chain employs TRBV24-1 and TRBJ2-1, with D possibly TRBD2 on 6 matching bases. Trimming pared 3 bases from V and 3 bases from J, leaving 17 bases between. The germline V gene encodes CDR1 KGHDR and CDR2 SFDVKD. The CDR3 is 17 amino acids. CDR3 nucleotides: TGTGCCACCAGTGATCACCGACTAGGGATCGACTACAATGAGCAGTTCTTC. This gives the protein CATSDHRLGIDYNEQFF.

The V gene is TRBV6-1, the J gene TRBJ1-2; no reliable D call. There are 13 residues in the CDR3. The germline V and J ends were trimmed by 1 base and 6 bases, with 9 bases remaining between them. CDR1 is MNHNS and CDR2 is SASEGT in the germline V gene. CDR3 DNA: TGTGCCAGCAGTGAAGAGTCAGGTGATGGCTACACCTTC. Amino acid sequence: CASSEESGDGYTF.

The CDR3 nucleotides are TGTGCCAGCAGTGATCTGACAAGCAATCAGCCCCAGCATTTT. Amino acids: CASSDLTSNQPQHF. The chain couples TRBV2 to TRBJ1-5; D is undetermined. V dropped 3 bases and J dropped 1 base, with 7 bases sitting between them. Germline loops: CDR1 SNHLY, CDR2 FYNNEI. The CDR3 runs to 14 residues.

The table lists this clone with a count of one. The V and J genes are TRBV18 and TRBJ2-5, with D perhaps TRBD2 (5 bases). The germline V and J ends were trimmed by 0 bases and 2 bases, with 10 bases remaining between them. Germline V CDR1 and CDR2: KGHSH, LQKENI. The CDR3 is made up of 15 amino acids. In nucleotides, the CDR3 is TGTGCCAGCTCACCACCGGGGAGCACTCAAGAGACCCAGTACTTC. Amino acids: CASSPPGSTQETQYF.

V usage is TRBV24-1 and J usage is TRBJ2-3; no definite D call. From germline, CDR1 is KGHDR and CDR2 SFDVKD. The CDR3 consists of 16 residues. The V gene lost 4 bases and the J gene lost 0 bases, with 13 bases spanning the gap. CDR3 protein: CATSDPSISSTDTQYF. The CDR3, as DNA: TGTGCCACCAGTGACCCCAGTATCTCTAGCACAGATACGCAGTATTTT.

This chain links TRBV6-5 with TRBJ1-2; TRBD1 might be the D (6 bases). Germline CDR1 MNHEY, CDR2 SVGAGI. This CDR3 has 14 residues. Trimming took off 1 base at V and 6 bases at J, with 12 bases between the two ends. The CDR3 nucleotides read TGTGCCAGCAGTTACTTCCAGGGGAAACATGGCTACACCTTC. It codes for CASSYFQGKHGYTF.

The chain has TRBV6-6 and TRBJ2-1; 7 bases are shared with TRBD2. Germline loops: CDR1 MNHNY, CDR2 SVGAGI (reference sequence). V trimming: 7 bases; J trimming: 6 bases; junction bases outside the gene matches: 6. CDR3 size: 13 residues. The CDR3: CASNGREANEQFF. The CDR3 region has the DNA TGTGCCAGCAATGGCCGGGAGGCCAATGAGCAGTTCTTC.

The chain has TRBV30 and TRBJ1-2; no clear D. Trimming cost V 0 bases and J 8 bases, with 13 bases left between them. CDR1 is GTSNPN, CDR2 SVGIG, per germline (reference sequence). The CDR3 covers 13 residues. The CDR3 spells CAWSVTLGLGYTF. The DNA of the CDR3 is TGTGCCTGGAGTGTAACTCTAGGCCTCGGCTACACCTTC.

The rearrangement links TRBV7-2 to TRBJ2-3; TRBD2 agrees at 10 bases. CDR1 and CDR2 (germline): SGHTA, FQGNSA. The CDR3 consists of 15 residues. V lost 8 bases, J lost 3 bases, and 8 bases stayed unmatched. For the CDR3, the DNA is TGTGCCAGCCAGCGGGAGGGCGTTGGAACAGATACGCAGTATTTT. Protein sequence: CASQREGVGTDTQYF.

This clone occurred a few times. This rearrangement joins TRBV3-1 (or the pseudogene TRBV3-2) to TRBJ1-5; possible D gene TRBD1, 5 bases. From germline, CDR1 is LGHDT and CDR2 YNNKEL (reference sequence). V lost 5 bases and J 2 bases, leaving 10 bases between the germline ends. The CDR3 has 14 amino acids. CDR3 amino acids: CASSRGSGNQPQHF. CDR3 in DNA: TGTGCCAGCAGCAGGGGATCGGGCAATCAGCCCCAGCATTTT.

This sequence joins TRBV6-5 and TRBJ1-4; D might be TRBD1 (5 bases). CDR3 length: 15 amino acids. The germline V gene has CDR1 MNHEY and CDR2 SVGAGI. Trimming stripped 5 bases from V and 0 bases from J, with 10 bases between. The CDR3: CASSRQTATNEKLFF. The CDR3 DNA is TGTGCCAGCAGTAGACAGACTGCAACTAATGAAAAACTGTTTTTT.

In this sample, this clone turned up a few times. The chain recombines TRBV27 with TRBJ1-6, with a possible D match to TRBD1 (6 bases). Germline CDR1 and CDR2: MNHEY and SMNVEV (reference sequence). This CDR3 has 14 residues. Trimming shortened V by 3 bases and J by 10 bases, and 13 bases separated the two germline ends. This chain's CDR3 is CASSFLTGYSPLHF. The DNA for the CDR3 is TGTGCCAGCAGTTTCCTCACAGGGTACTCACCCCTCCACTTT.

V gene TRBV2 combines with J gene TRBJ2-2, with 7 bases lining up with TRBD2. The ends lost 3 bases at V and 6 bases at J; junction bases unmatched: 7. CDR1 is SNHLY, CDR2 FYNNEI, per germline. This CDR3 has 15 residues. The DNA of the CDR3 is TGTGCCAGCAGTGATAGGACCGCGGGGGCCGGGGAGCTGTTTTTT. Protein product: CASSDRTAGAGELFF.